Listed below are T cell receptor beta chains from one sample, sequenced in a study of cytomegalovirus exposure and HLA in healthy donors. The table came from immunoSEQ multiplex PCR; TCRdb's copy has only in-frame clones and leaves some out. Among approximately 170,000 clones listed, 78% were seen once. Sequencing was performed on PBMCs. The origin of the receptors is a woman aged 40 to 55 in good health and CMV-seropositive. CDR3s include the opening cysteine and the closing phenylalanine or tryptophan. Fields, in order: clone size, J gene, D gene, V gene, CDR3 DNA, CDR3 protein. A D gene is named only where the DNA matches it firmly. Clone size is not always given. Where it is, it says once, few, many or a class for expanded clones.

- | TRBJ2-1 | TRBD1 | TRBV5-1 | TGCGCCAGCAGCTTGGATTGGGGGACAGGGAAGGGGATACTATACAATGAGCAGTTCTTC | CASSLDWGTGKGILYNEQFF
few | TRBJ1-3 | - | TRBV6-6 | TGTGCCAGTACACAGGAAACCTCTGGAAACACCATATATTTT | CASTQETSGNTIYF
- | TRBJ2-3 | - | TRBV7-6 | TGTGCCAGCAGCTTTCTCGCGGGAAATACGCAGTATTTT | CASSFLAGNTQYF
few | TRBJ2-7 | TRBD2 | TRBV7-8 | TGTGCCAGCAGCTTACCACTAGCGAAGTACGAGCAGTACTTC | CASSLPLAKYEQYF
- | TRBJ2-7 | - | TRBV5-1 | TGCGCCAGCAGCCGGGACTTCTACGAGCAGTACTTC | CASSRDFYEQYF
- | TRBJ2-5 | - | TRBV10-3 | TGTGCCATCGGGGCCGGGCCCCCAGAGACCCAGTACTTC | CAIGAGPPETQYF
- | TRBJ1-3 | - | TRBV7-2 | TGTGCCAGCAGCTTGACAGTGAAATCGGCTGGAAACACCATATACTTT | CASSLTVKSAGNTIYF
- | TRBJ2-3 | - | TRBV19 | TGTGCCAGTAGTATAAGCGTAGGAACAGATACGCAGTATTTT | CASSISVGTDTQYF
- | TRBJ2-1 | TRBD1 | TRBV2 | TGTGCCAGCCGGGGACAGGGGGCCTACAATGAGCAGTTCTTC | CASRGQGAYNEQFF
- | TRBJ2-7 | - | TRBV30 | TGTGCCTGGAGTGCCGGGACAACGGGCTACGAGCAGTACTTC | CAWSAGTTGYEQYF
- | TRBJ1-5 | - | TRBV6-6 | TGTGCCAGCAATATACAGGGTTGGGATCAGCCCCAGCATTTT | CASNIQGWDQPQHF
- | TRBJ1-3 | - | TRBV11-1 | TGTGCCAGCAGCCCTCCCGACAGTGGAAACACCATATATTTT | CASSPPDSGNTIYF
- | TRBJ1-1 | TRBD1 | TRBV19 | TGTGCCAGTACCCGACAGGGATTTTTCACTGAAGCTTTCTTT | CASTRQGFFTEAFF
- | TRBJ1-1 | - | TRBV6-6 | TGTGCCAGCAGTTACCAGGGGAACACTGAAGCTTTCTTT | CASSYQGNTEAFF
- | TRBJ2-7 | TRBD1 | TRBV28 | TGTGCCAGCAGGCGACAGGGATCCTACGAGCAGTACTTC | CASRRQGSYEQYF
- | TRBJ1-5 | - | TRBV6-1 | TGTGCCAGCAGTGAAGCCAATAGCAATCAGCCCCAGCATTTT | CASSEANSNQPQHF
- | TRBJ1-5 | TRBD1 | TRBV6-1 | TGTGCCAGCAGTGCGGGGACAGGGTCTGGCAATCAGCCCCAGCATTTT | CASSAGTGSGNQPQHF
- | TRBJ2-3 | - | TRBV4-3 | TGCGCCAGCAGCCAAGATCAGGCCACAGATACGCAGTATTTT | CASSQDQATDTQYF
- | TRBJ2-3 | - | TRBV7-6 | TGTGCCAGCAGCATAACAGATACGCAGTATTTT | CASSITDTQYF
- | TRBJ1-1 | - | TRBV4-1 | TGCGCCAGCAGCCAAGGGAGAGGCACTGAAGCTTTCTTT | CASSQGRGTEAFF
- | TRBJ2-1 | TRBD2 | TRBV5-1 | TGCGCCAGCAGCTTCGGCGGGGGGGCAGATGAGCAGTTCTTC | CASSFGGGADEQFF
- | TRBJ2-2 | - | TRBV7-2 | TGTGCCAGCAGCTTAAAATACTTCACCGGGGAGCTGTTTTTT | CASSLKYFTGELFF